Each of the 11 T cell receptor beta chains below was sequenced from the same sample in a study of OX40 agonist ivuxolimab in advanced cancers. The library was built by means of the immunoSEQ multiplex PCR assay. In its TCRdb copy, this immuneACCESS table keeps in-frame sequences only and misses some clones. Where compared with another copy, unresolved V genes explain less than half of these, and the others have no known cause. Present in this sample are tens of thousands of clones, roughly 90% of which were seen just once. 6.5% to 9.5% of the sample lies in the top ten. This material consisted of CD4+ or CD8+ T cells sorted from blood, taken in a trial of the OX40 agonist ivuxolimab. These receptors all come from an adult with an advanced solid tumor such as melanoma, head and neck, liver or kidney cancer.

This clone was picked up one time. The chain joins TRBV13 to TRBJ1-2; TRBD1 might be the D (6 bases). The CDR3 is 18 residues long. Per the germline V gene, CDR1 is PRHDT and CDR2 is FYEKMQ (reference sequence). The V end lost 6 bases, the J end lost 0 bases, and 23 bases lay between the germline ends. The CDR3 DNA sequence: TGTGCCAGCAGGGTACAGGGTTTCTCCTCCAAAGCTAACTATGGCTACACCTTC. This codes for CASRVQGFSSKANYGYTF.

This rearrangement joins TRBV30 to TRBJ2-3; D may be TRBD2 (6 bases). Germline V gives CDR1 GTSNPN, CDR2 SVGIG (reference sequence). The V gene lost 4 bases and the J gene lost 0 bases, with 14 bases spanning the gap. CDR3 size: 15 residues. The CDR3 bases are TGTGCCTGGAACGCGGGGCTACCGAGCACAGATACGCAGTATTTT. Residues: CAWNAGLPSTDTQYF.

This chain connects TRBV7-8 to TRBJ2-5; 12 bases match TRBD2. V lost 4 bases and J lost 1; bases outside the gene matches: 4. This CDR3 has 16 residues. Germline lookup yields CDR1 SGHVS and CDR2 FQNEAQ. As DNA, the CDR3 is TGTGCCAGCAGCTCCGGACTAGCGGGAAGCCAAGAGACCCAGTACTTC. The encoded protein is CASSSGLAGSQETQYF.

The CDR3 loop reads CASWGAEQFF. CDR3 nucleotides: TGTGCCAGCTGGGGAGCTGAGCAGTTCTTC. The V and J genes are TRBV7-9 and TRBJ2-1; D is perhaps TRBD2 (5 bases). Germline V CDR1 and CDR2: SEHNR, FQNEAQ (reference sequence). V was shortened by 8 bases and J by 9 bases, with 8 bases between the two germline ends. The CDR3 length is 10 residues.

The chain has TRBV7-8 and TRBJ2-2; a weak D match, TRBD1 (5 bases). The CDR3 is 16 residues long. The ends were cut back, 3 bases at V and 3 bases at J, with 14 bases in the middle. The V gene's germline CDR1 is SGHVS and CDR2 FQNEAQ. The CDR3 nucleotides are TGTGCCAGCAGCTTGGTGGTAGGGGCCCACACCGGGGAGCTGTTTTTT. This codes for CASSLVVGAHTGELFF.

The chain uses TRBV11-2 and TRBJ2-5; D is undetermined. The J call may be faulty, since TRBJ2-7 better matches the DNA end. The CDR3 totals 11 residues. Germline values: CDR1 SGHAT, CDR2 FQNNGV. The CDR3 reads CASSRSYEQYF. The CDR3 nucleotides read TGTGCCAGCAGCCGCTCCTACGAGCAGTACTTC.

The J gene is TRBJ2-7, the V gene TRBV29-1, with 10 bases aligning to TRBD1. The CDR3 length is 14 residues. With 5 bases clipped from V and 3 bases from J, the junction kept 7 bases outside the gene matches. Germline CDR1 reads SQVTM; CDR2 reads ANQGSEA. The CDR3 region is CSVLPGQGLYEQYF. Here the CDR3 DNA reads TGCAGCGTTCTACCGGGACAGGGGCTCTACGAGCAGTACTTC.

This clone was recorded only once. An end of the junction does not agree with germline; a read error may underlie this. The CDR3 coding sequence is TGCGCCAGCAGTGAGGAAGATGCAGGGGGGGGATTC. It encodes CASSEEDAGGGF. V usage is TRBV10-1 and J usage is TRBJ2-7; D is tentatively TRBD1 or TRBD2 (7 bases each). CDR1 and CDR2 from the germline V gene are WNHNN and SYGVQD (reference sequence). The CDR3 totals 12 residues.

Only one count was recorded for this clone. V and J are TRBV9 and TRBJ2-4, with D possibly matching TRBD2 (6 bases). V was trimmed by 0 bases and J by 0 bases, leaving 10 bases between them. CDR1 is SGDLS and CDR2 is YYNGEE in the germline V gene. CDR3 size: 16 residues. CDR3 sequence (DNA): TGTGCCAGCAGCGTAGAGTCGGGAGAAGCCAAAAACATTCAGTACTTC. Residues: CASSVESGEAKNIQYF.

The chain combines TRBV27 with TRBJ1-2; no reliable D call. This CDR3 region has 14 residues. V was trimmed by 2 bases and J by 4 bases, leaving 11 bases between them. Germline V gene data show CDR1 as MNHEY and CDR2 as SMNVEV (reference sequence). The CDR3 DNA follows: TGTGCCAGCAGTTTAGATCGAGGTGCCTATGGCTACACCTTC. Its translation is CASSLDRGAYGYTF.

This chain uses TRBV5-1 with TRBJ1-1; 7 bases are shared with TRBD1. V dropped 2 bases and J dropped 4; count of bases not matched to a gene: 5. Germline V gene data show CDR1 as SGHRS and CDR2 as YFSETQ. This CDR3 contains 14 residues. CDR3 amino acids: CASSLQGPGTEAFF. As DNA, the CDR3 is TGCGCCAGCAGCTTACAGGGGCCGGGCACTGAAGCTTTCTTT.